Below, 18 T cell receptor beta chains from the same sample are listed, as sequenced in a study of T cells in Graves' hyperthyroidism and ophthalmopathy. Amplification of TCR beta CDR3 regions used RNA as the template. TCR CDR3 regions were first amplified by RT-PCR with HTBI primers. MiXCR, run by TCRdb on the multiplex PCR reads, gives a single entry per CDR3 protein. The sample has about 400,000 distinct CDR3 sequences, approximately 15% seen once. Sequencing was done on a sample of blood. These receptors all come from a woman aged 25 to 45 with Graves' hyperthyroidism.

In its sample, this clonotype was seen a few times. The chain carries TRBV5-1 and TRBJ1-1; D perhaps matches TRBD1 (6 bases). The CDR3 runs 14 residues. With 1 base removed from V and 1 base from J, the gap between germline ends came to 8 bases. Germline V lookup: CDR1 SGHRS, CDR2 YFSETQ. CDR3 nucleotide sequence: TGCGCCAGCAGCTTGACGACAGGGAACACTGAAGCTTTCTTT. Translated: CASSLTTGNTEAFF.

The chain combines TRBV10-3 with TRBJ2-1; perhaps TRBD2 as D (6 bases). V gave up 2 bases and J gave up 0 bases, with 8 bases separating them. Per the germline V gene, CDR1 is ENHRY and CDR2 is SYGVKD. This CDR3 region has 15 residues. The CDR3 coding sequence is TGTGCCATCAGTGAGCCGGGGGACTCCTACAATGAGCAGTTCTTC. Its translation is CAISEPGDSYNEQFF.

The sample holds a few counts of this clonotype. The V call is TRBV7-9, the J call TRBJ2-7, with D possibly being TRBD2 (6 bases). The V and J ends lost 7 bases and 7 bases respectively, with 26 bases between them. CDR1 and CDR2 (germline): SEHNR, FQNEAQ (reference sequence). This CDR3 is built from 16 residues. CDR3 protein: CASTSGTPGWGDEQYF. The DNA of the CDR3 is TGTGCCAGCACCTCAGGGACTCCCGGGTGGGGAGATGAGCAGTACTTC.

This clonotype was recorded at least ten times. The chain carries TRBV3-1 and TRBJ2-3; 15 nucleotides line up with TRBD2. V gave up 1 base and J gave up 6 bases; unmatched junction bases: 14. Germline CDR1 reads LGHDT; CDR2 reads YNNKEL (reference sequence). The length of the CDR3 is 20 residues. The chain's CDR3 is CASSQGLGTSGRRKSDTQYF. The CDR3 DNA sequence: TGTGCCAGCAGCCAAGGTTTAGGGACTAGCGGGAGGAGGAAGTCTGATACGCAGTATTTT.

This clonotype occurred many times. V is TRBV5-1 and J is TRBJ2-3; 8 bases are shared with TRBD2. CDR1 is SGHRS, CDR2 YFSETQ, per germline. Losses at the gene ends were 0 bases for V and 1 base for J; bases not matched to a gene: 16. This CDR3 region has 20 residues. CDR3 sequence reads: CASSLGRWGLEERRTDTQYF. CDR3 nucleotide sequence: TGCGCCAGCAGCTTGGGTCGGTGGGGACTAGAAGAAAGACGCACAGATACGCAGTATTTT.

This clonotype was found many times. CDR3 nucleotide sequence: TGTGCCAGCAGTTTATCTGGCGGCGTGAATGAGCAGTTCTTC. It encodes CASSLSGGVNEQFF. The rearrangement links TRBV28 to TRBJ2-1; D not resolved. The CDR3 spans 14 residues. Per germline, CDR1 MDHEN and CDR2 SYDVKM. Trimming removed 1 base from V and 7 bases from J, with 11 bases in between.

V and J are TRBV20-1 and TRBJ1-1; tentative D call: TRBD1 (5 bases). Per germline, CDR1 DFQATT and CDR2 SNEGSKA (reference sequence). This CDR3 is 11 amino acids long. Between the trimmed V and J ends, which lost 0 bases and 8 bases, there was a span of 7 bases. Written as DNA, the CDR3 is TGCAGTGCTAGAGACAGGGTCGAAGCTTTCTTT. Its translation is CSARDRVEAFF.

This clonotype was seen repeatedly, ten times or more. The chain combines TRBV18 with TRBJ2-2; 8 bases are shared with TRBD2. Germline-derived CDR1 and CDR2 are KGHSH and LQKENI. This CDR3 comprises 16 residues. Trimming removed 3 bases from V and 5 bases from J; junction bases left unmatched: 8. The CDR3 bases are TGTGCCAGCTCACCGACTAGCGAGACGCGAACCGGGGAGCTGTTTTTT. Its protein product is CASSPTSETRTGELFF.

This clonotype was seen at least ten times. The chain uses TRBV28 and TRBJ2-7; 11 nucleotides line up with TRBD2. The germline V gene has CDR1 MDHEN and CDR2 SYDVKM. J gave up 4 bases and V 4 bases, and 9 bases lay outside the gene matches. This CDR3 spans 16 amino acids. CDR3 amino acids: CASSSGGSGRGYEQYF. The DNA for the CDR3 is TGTGCCAGCAGTTCAGGGGGTAGCGGGAGGGGGTACGAGCAGTACTTC.

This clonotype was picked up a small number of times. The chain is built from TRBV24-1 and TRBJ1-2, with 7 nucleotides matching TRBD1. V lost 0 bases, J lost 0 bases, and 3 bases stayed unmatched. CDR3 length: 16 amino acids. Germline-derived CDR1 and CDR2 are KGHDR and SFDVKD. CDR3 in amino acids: CATSDLGTAANYGYTF. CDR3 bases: TGTGCCACCAGTGATTTGGGGACAGCAGCTAACTATGGCTACACCTTC.

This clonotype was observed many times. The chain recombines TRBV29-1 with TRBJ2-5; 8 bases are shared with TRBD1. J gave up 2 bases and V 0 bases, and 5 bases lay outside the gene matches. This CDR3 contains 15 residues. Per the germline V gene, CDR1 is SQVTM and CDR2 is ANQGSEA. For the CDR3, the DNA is TGCAGCGTTGAAGAGCCCGGACAGGGACAAGAGACCCAGTACTTC. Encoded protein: CSVEEPGQGQETQYF.

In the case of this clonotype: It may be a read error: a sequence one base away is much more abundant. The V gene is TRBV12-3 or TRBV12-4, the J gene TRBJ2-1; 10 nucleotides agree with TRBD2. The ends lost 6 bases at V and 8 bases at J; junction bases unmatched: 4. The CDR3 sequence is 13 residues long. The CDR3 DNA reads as TGTGCCAGCAGACTAGCGGGATTCGATGAGCAGTTCTTC. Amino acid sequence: CASRLAGFDEQFF.

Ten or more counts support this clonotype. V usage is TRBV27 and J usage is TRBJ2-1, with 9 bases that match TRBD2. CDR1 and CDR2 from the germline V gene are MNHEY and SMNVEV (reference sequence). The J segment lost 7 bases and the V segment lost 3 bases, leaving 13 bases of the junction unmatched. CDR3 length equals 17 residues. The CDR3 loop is CASSFRGGGLAGNEQFF. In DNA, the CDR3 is TGTGCCAGCAGTTTCAGAGGCGGGGGACTAGCTGGAAATGAGCAGTTCTTC.

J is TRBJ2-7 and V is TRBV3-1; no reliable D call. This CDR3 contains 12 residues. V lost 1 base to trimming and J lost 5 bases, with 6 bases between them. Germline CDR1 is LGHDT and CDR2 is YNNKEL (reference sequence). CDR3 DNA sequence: TGTGCCAGCAGCCAAGGGAACCACGAGCAGTACTTC. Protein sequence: CASSQGNHEQYF.

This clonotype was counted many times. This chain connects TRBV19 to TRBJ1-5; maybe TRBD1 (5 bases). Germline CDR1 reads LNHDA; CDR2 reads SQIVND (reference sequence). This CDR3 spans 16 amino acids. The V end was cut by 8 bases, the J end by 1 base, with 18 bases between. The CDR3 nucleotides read TGTGCCAGTCGCCACTGGGGAGGGGAGAGCAATCAGCCCCAGCATTTT. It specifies CASRHWGGESNQPQHF.

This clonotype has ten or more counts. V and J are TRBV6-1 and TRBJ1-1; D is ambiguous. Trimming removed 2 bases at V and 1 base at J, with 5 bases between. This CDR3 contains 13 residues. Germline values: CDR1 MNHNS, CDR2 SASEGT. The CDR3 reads CASSERENTEAFF. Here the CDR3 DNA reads TGTGCCAGCAGTGAAAGGGAGAACACTGAAGCTTTCTTT.

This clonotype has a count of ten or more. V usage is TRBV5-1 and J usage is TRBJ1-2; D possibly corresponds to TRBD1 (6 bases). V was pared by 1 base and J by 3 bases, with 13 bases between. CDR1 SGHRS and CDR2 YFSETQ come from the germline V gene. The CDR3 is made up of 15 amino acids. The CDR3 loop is CASSLQGRVDYGYTF. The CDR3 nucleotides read TGCGCCAGCAGCTTGCAGGGGCGCGTCGACTATGGCTACACCTTC. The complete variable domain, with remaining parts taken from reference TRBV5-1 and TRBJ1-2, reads KAGVTQTPRYLIKTRGQQVTLSCSPISGHRSVSWYQQTPGQGLQFLFEYFSETQRNKGNFPGRFSGRQFSNSRSEMNVSTLELGDSALYLCASSLQGRVDYGYTFGSGTRLTVV.

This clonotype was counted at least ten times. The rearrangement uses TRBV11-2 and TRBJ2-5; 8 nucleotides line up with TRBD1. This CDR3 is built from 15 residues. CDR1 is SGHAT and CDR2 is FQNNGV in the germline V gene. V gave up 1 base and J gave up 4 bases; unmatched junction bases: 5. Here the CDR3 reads CASSLGTGSRETQYF. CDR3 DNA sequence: TGTGCCAGCAGCTTAGGGACAGGGTCTCGAGAGACCCAGTACTTC.